This T cell receptor beta chain was identified in a study of T-cell memory formation after mild COVID-19. Study information: For the most part, TCR clusters were specific to one donor.

Via MiXCR, TCRdb re-called the 5' RACE reads, giving one row per CDR3 protein. The table lists 500,000 to 550,000 distinct CDR3 sequences, about 20% of them singletons. Study-wide results and limits: Day 15 to 85 contracting clones showed balanced CD4/CD8; day 15 to 37 expanders favored CD4+. Contracting CD4+ clones sat mainly in CM and EM; CD8+ in EMRA.

A word on this clonotype: Its antigen is still unknown.

V gave up 5 bases and J gave up 8 bases, with 13 bases separating them. CDR1 SEHNR and CDR2 FQNEAQ come from the germline V gene (reference sequence). The CDR3 spans 13 residues. This chain uses TRBV7-9 with TRBJ2-1; the D gene is possibly TRBD2 (5 bases). The clonotype comes from an adult woman who had mild COVID-19 (a few samples of this study predate the infection). Cell type and time point are not known. The sequencing input was PBMCs or a T cell subset sorted from them (not recorded which). The CDR3 region has the DNA TGTGCCAGCAGCCCCGGGCTAGCTCATGAGCAGTTCTTC. It yields the protein CASSPGLAHEQFF.